A selection of T cell receptor beta chains follows, all from one sample in a study of OX40 agonist ivuxolimab in advanced cancers. Data came from immunoSEQ multiplex PCR; TCRdb stores just in-frame clones and leaves some out. The table has about 54,000 clones, approximately 80% seen once. The specimen was CD4+ or CD8+ T cells sorted from blood, collected in a trial of the OX40 agonist ivuxolimab. These receptors originate from an adult with an advanced solid tumor such as melanoma, head and neck, liver or kidney cancer. Both conserved end residues are part of each CDR3. Each record gives: CDR3 DNA, CDR3 protein, J gene, clone size, V gene, D gene. A D gene is named only where the DNA matches it firmly. For some rows the clone size is stated as once, few or many, or as a class when expanded; others skip it.

CDR3nt: TGTGCCAGCAGCTTGCGGACGGAAAACACTGAAGCTTTCTTT
CDR3aa: CASSLRTENTEAFF
j_gene: TRBJ1-1
abundance: .
v_gene: TRBV13
d_gene: .

CDR3nt: TGCGCCAGCAGCCTAGGGGAGGCCTCGAACACCGGGGAGCTGTTTTTT
CDR3aa: CASSLGEASNTGELFF
j_gene: TRBJ2-2
abundance: .
v_gene: TRBV5-1
d_gene: .

CDR3nt: TGTGCCAGCAGTCCCCCGGTCGGCCAGAACACTGAAGCTTTCTTT
CDR3aa: CASSPPVGQNTEAFF
j_gene: TRBJ1-1
abundance: .
v_gene: TRBV28
d_gene: .

CDR3nt: TGCGCCAGCAGCCCCGACAGGGGAGGTGGTACTGAAGCTTTCTTT
CDR3aa: CASSPDRGGGTEAFF
j_gene: TRBJ1-1
abundance: .
v_gene: TRBV4-1
d_gene: TRBD1

CDR3nt: TGTGCCAGCAGCCAACTACCCGGGAGACTTAACTATGGCTACACCTTC
CDR3aa: CASSQLPGRLNYGYTF
j_gene: TRBJ1-2
abundance: .
v_gene: TRBV14
d_gene: .

CDR3nt: TGTGCCAGCAGTTTGAGAGGGGGGGACAATCAGCCCCAGCATTTT
CDR3aa: CASSLRGGDNQPQHF
j_gene: TRBJ1-5
abundance: .
v_gene: TRBV27
d_gene: .

CDR3nt: TGTGCCAGTAGTAGGGAGGGCAGTCAGCCCCAGCATTTT
CDR3aa: CASSREGSQPQHF
j_gene: TRBJ1-5
abundance: .
v_gene: TRBV19
d_gene: .

CDR3nt: TGCGCCAGCAGCCTCCCGACAGGCATGAACACTGAAGCTTTCTTT
CDR3aa: CASSLPTGMNTEAFF
j_gene: TRBJ1-1
abundance: .
v_gene: TRBV5-1
d_gene: .

CDR3nt: TGTGCCAGCAGCTTAAGGCGACTTCTTGGGACTAGCTGGGAGAATGAGCAGTTCTTC
CDR3aa: CASSLRRLLGTSWENEQFF
j_gene: TRBJ2-1
abundance: few
v_gene: TRBV12-1
d_gene: .

CDR3nt: TGTGCCAGCAGCGTAGTACCAGGGACAGGGGATGGCTACACCTTC
CDR3aa: CASSVVPGTGDGYTF
j_gene: TRBJ1-2
abundance: once
v_gene: TRBV9
d_gene: TRBD1

CDR3nt: TGCGCCAGCAGCCCCGGAATGCGGGGATCCAGTAATGAAAAACTGTTTTTT
CDR3aa: CASSPGMRGSSNEKLFF
j_gene: TRBJ1-4
abundance: .
v_gene: TRBV5-1
d_gene: .

CDR3nt: TGTGCCAGCAGCACCGCTACTAGCCGAGGGGAGCTGTTTTTT
CDR3aa: CASSTATSRGELFF
j_gene: TRBJ2-2
abundance: .
v_gene: TRBV11-3
d_gene: .

CDR3nt: TGTGCCAGCAGTGAACAGGGAAGAGAGACCCAGTACTTC
CDR3aa: CASSEQGRETQYF
j_gene: TRBJ2-5
abundance: .
v_gene: TRBV2
d_gene: .

CDR3nt: TGTGCCAGCAGCCGGGACAGGGTATACTATGGCTACACCTTC
CDR3aa: CASSRDRVYYGYTF
j_gene: TRBJ1-2
abundance: .
v_gene: TRBV28
d_gene: TRBD1

CDR3nt: TGTGCCAGCAGCTTATCCCTATCGGGCAATCAGCCCCAGCATTTT
CDR3aa: CASSLSLSGNQPQHF
j_gene: TRBJ1-5
abundance: few
v_gene: TRBV11-2
d_gene: .

CDR3nt: TGTGCCAGCTCACCGGACTCTAGCGGGAATCAGCCCCAGCATTTT
CDR3aa: CASSPDSSGNQPQHF
j_gene: TRBJ1-5
abundance: .
v_gene: TRBV18
d_gene: .

CDR3nt: TGTGCCAGCAGTCTGGGACAGTCTAACTATGGCTACACCTTC
CDR3aa: CASSLGQSNYGYTF
j_gene: TRBJ1-2
abundance: .
v_gene: TRBV28
d_gene: TRBD1

CDR3nt: TGTGCCAGCAGGGGGGACAGCAGCTATGGCTACACCTTC
CDR3aa: CASRGDSSYGYTF
j_gene: TRBJ1-2
abundance: .
v_gene: TRBV2
d_gene: TRBD1

CDR3nt: TGTGCCAGCAGTGGCGGGACCCGCTATGGCTACACCTTC
CDR3aa: CASSGGTRYGYTF
j_gene: TRBJ1-2
abundance: .
v_gene: TRBV9
d_gene: .

CDR3nt: TGTGCCAGCAGTGACAGCGGGGTTGACTACAATGAGCAGTTCTTC
CDR3aa: CASSDSGVDYNEQFF
j_gene: TRBJ2-1
abundance: once
v_gene: TRBV6-4
d_gene: TRBD2

CDR3nt: TGTGCCAGTAGTACCACCGGGACAGGGAGAGCCAAAAACATTCAGTACTTC
CDR3aa: CASSTTGTGRAKNIQYF
j_gene: TRBJ2-4
abundance: .
v_gene: TRBV19
d_gene: TRBD1

CDR3nt: TGTGCCAGCAGCTTAGTCGGGGGCGGTGAGCAGTTCTTC
CDR3aa: CASSLVGGGEQFF
j_gene: TRBJ2-1
abundance: .
v_gene: TRBV11-2
d_gene: .

CDR3nt: TGTGCCAGCAGACAGGACCCAGATACGCAGTATTTT
CDR3aa: CASRQDPDTQYF
j_gene: TRBJ2-3
abundance: few
v_gene: TRBV28
d_gene: .

CDR3nt: TGTGCCAGCAGTTACTCGGTGAGAGGGGACGGGCAGCCCCAGCATTTT
CDR3aa: CASSYSVRGDGQPQHF
j_gene: TRBJ1-5
abundance: .
v_gene: TRBV6-5
d_gene: .

CDR3nt: TGTGCCAGCAGTTACGTTCGGACCCAGTACTTC
CDR3aa: CASSYVRTQYF
j_gene: TRBJ2-5
abundance: .
v_gene: TRBV6-6
d_gene: .

CDR3nt: TGTGCCAGCAGTCCTTCCCGGGCCCTCTACTACGAGCAGTACTTC
CDR3aa: CASSPSRALYYEQYF
j_gene: TRBJ2-7
abundance: .
v_gene: TRBV28
d_gene: .

CDR3nt: TGTGCCAGCAGCGCTAGACTAGCGCCTTCCTACGAGCAGTACTTC
CDR3aa: CASSARLAPSYEQYF
j_gene: TRBJ2-7
abundance: .
v_gene: TRBV9
d_gene: TRBD2

CDR3nt: TGTGCCAGCAACCCCACAGGGATGACCTACGAGCAGTACTTC
CDR3aa: CASNPTGMTYEQYF
j_gene: TRBJ2-7
abundance: .
v_gene: TRBV6-4
d_gene: .

CDR3nt: TGTGCCGGACAGAGACAGGGCACGAACTATGGCTACACCTTC
CDR3aa: CAGQRQGTNYGYTF
j_gene: TRBJ1-2
abundance: .
v_gene: TRBV6-1
d_gene: TRBD1

CDR3nt: TGTGCCAGCAGCCCCTCCCGTGGGGCTTCTACCACCCCCCAGCATTTT
CDR3aa: CASSPSRGASTTPQHF
j_gene: TRBJ1-5
abundance: .
v_gene: TRBV7-2
d_gene: .

CDR3nt: TGTGCCAGCAGCCCCGACAGATACTATGGCTACACCTTC
CDR3aa: CASSPDRYYGYTF
j_gene: TRBJ1-2
abundance: few
v_gene: TRBV7-9
d_gene: .

CDR3nt: TGTGCCAGCTCACCACCTGCGCAGGGGGCGGGTGGGGCCAACGTCCTGACTTTC
CDR3aa: CASSPPAQGAGGANVLTF
j_gene: TRBJ2-6
abundance: .
v_gene: TRBV18
d_gene: TRBD1

CDR3nt: TGTGCCAGCAGCTTAGATCCAGGGGAGGCTGAAGCTTTCTTT
CDR3aa: CASSLDPGEAEAFF
j_gene: TRBJ1-1
abundance: .
v_gene: TRBV11-2
d_gene: .

CDR3nt: TGTGCCAGCTCCCGTCCGGGGGGCAGGGCGGGTGAGCAGTACTTC
CDR3aa: CASSRPGGRAGEQYF
j_gene: TRBJ2-7
abundance: .
v_gene: TRBV18
d_gene: .

CDR3nt: TGTGCCAGCAGCTTGTTCGACAGGAACTTGTACAATGAGCAGTTCTTC
CDR3aa: CASSLFDRNLYNEQFF
j_gene: TRBJ2-1
abundance: .
v_gene: TRBV5-4
d_gene: .

CDR3nt: TGTGCCAGCAGCTTAGGGGACCCAGGCCACGAGCAGTACTTC
CDR3aa: CASSLGDPGHEQYF
j_gene: TRBJ2-7
abundance: few
v_gene: TRBV7-6
d_gene: .

CDR3nt: TGTGCCAGCAGTTTATCCGGGCCGAAAGAAGCTTTCTTT
CDR3aa: CASSLSGPKEAFF
j_gene: TRBJ1-1
abundance: .
v_gene: TRBV28
d_gene: .

CDR3nt: TGCGCCAGCAGCCTTGGGACTATCCGCTCAGATACGCAGTATTTT
CDR3aa: CASSLGTIRSDTQYF
j_gene: TRBJ2-3
abundance: .
v_gene: TRBV5-1
d_gene: TRBD2

CDR3nt: TGTGCCAGCAGCTCCCGGGACAAAAAGTACAATGAGCAGTTCTTC
CDR3aa: CASSSRDKKYNEQFF
j_gene: TRBJ2-1
abundance: .
v_gene: TRBV5-6
d_gene: .

CDR3nt: TGTGCCAGCAGCTTGACCAGGGGGCGAAGTCCCTCACCCCTCCACTTT
CDR3aa: CASSLTRGRSPSPLHF
j_gene: TRBJ1-6
abundance: .
v_gene: TRBV5-4
d_gene: TRBD1

CDR3nt: TGTGCCAGCGGATTCGGGTCGGGCGGGGGCCAGGGCGAGCAGTACTTC
CDR3aa: CASGFGSGGGQGEQYF
j_gene: TRBJ2-7
abundance: .
v_gene: TRBV7-2
d_gene: .

CDR3nt: TGTGCCAGCAGCTTGACAGTAACCACTGAAGCTTTCTTT
CDR3aa: CASSLTVTTEAFF
j_gene: TRBJ1-1
abundance: once
v_gene: TRBV7-3
d_gene: .

CDR3nt: TGTGCCAGCAGCCCAGGGTCCGTCAGCAATGAGCAGTTCTTC
CDR3aa: CASSPGSVSNEQFF
j_gene: TRBJ2-1
abundance: .
v_gene: TRBV6-5
d_gene: .

CDR3nt: TGTGCCAGCAGCTCAGAGGGGCGGACCGGGGAGCTGTTTTTT
CDR3aa: CASSSEGRTGELFF
j_gene: TRBJ2-2
abundance: .
v_gene: TRBV5-8
d_gene: .

CDR3nt: TGCACCAGCAGCCAAGGTCCCAAGGGGGCCGACACCGGGGAGCTGTTTTTT
CDR3aa: CTSSQGPKGADTGELFF
j_gene: TRBJ2-2
abundance: few
v_gene: TRBV1
d_gene: .

CDR3nt: TGTGCCAGCAGCTTAGTTGCTAGCGGGGACACAGATACGCAGTATTTT
CDR3aa: CASSLVASGDTDTQYF
j_gene: TRBJ2-3
abundance: .
v_gene: TRBV7-2
d_gene: TRBD2

CDR3nt: TGTGCCAGCAGCTCCATAATCAGGGATGATGAGCAGTTCTTC
CDR3aa: CASSSIIRDDEQFF
j_gene: TRBJ2-1
abundance: .
v_gene: TRBV13
d_gene: .

CDR3nt: TGTGCCAGTAGTAAAACGTCCTACAATGAGCAGTTCTTC
CDR3aa: CASSKTSYNEQFF
j_gene: TRBJ2-1
abundance: few
v_gene: TRBV19
d_gene: .

CDR3nt: TGTGCCAGCAGATCCGGGCCTCACACTGAAGCTTTCTTT
CDR3aa: CASRSGPHTEAFF
j_gene: TRBJ1-1
abundance: .
v_gene: TRBV6-6
d_gene: .

CDR3nt: TGTGCCAGCAGTCCTGACAGGGTGTCCTATAATTCACCCCTCCACTTT
CDR3aa: CASSPDRVSYNSPLHF
j_gene: TRBJ1-6
abundance: .
v_gene: TRBV2
d_gene: TRBD1

CDR3nt: TGTGCCAGCAGCTTAAATTTTCAGGAGCAGTTCTTC
CDR3aa: CASSLNFQEQFF
j_gene: TRBJ2-1
abundance: .
v_gene: TRBV7-8
d_gene: .

CDR3nt: TGTGCCAGCAGCTTAGATCGGGGGACCGGGGAGCTGTTTTTT
CDR3aa: CASSLDRGTGELFF
j_gene: TRBJ2-2
abundance: .
v_gene: TRBV7-2
d_gene: .

CDR3nt: TGTGCCAGCAGTTTAAGGGGGGCGGTCTATGGCTACACCTTC
CDR3aa: CASSLRGAVYGYTF
j_gene: TRBJ1-2
abundance: .
v_gene: TRBV28
d_gene: .

CDR3nt: TGTGCCAGCAGTAACCCGGGCCCCGGCGGCGAGACCCAGTACTTC
CDR3aa: CASSNPGPGGETQYF
j_gene: TRBJ2-5
abundance: .
v_gene: TRBV6-6
d_gene: .